A single sample gave rise to the 27 T cell receptor beta chains below, sequenced in a study of tumor and adjacent non-tumor tissue in lung cancer. A modified ARM-PCR protocol with three rounds of nested PCR amplified TCRbeta. TCRdb reanalysed the multiplex PCR reads using MiXCR and keeps one entry per CDR3 protein. The sample lists over 110,000 distinct CDR3 sequences; around two thirds were seen once. RNA was extracted from bulk tissue without any cell sorting. The material sequenced was lung tumor tissue. Every receptor here comes from a man in his sixties with small cell lung cancer.

V usage is TRBV6-2 or TRBV6-3 and J usage is TRBJ2-3; 15 bases map to TRBD2. Germline CDR1 MNHEY, CDR2 SVGEGT. The CDR3 consists of 17 residues. Trimming cost V 6 bases and J 4 bases; bases outside gene matches: 8. The CDR3 region is CASSRGTSGRSADTQYF. The CDR3 DNA reads TGTGCCAGCAGCAGGGGGACTAGCGGGAGGTCCGCAGATACGCAGTATTTT.

This clonotype was seen more than once but under ten times. Relative to the germline gene, one junction end is altered; a read error may explain this. In DNA, the CDR3 is TGTGCCGGCAGCTCAAAGCAGGGACCAAGGATAAACACTGAAGCTTTTTTT. As protein: CAGSSKQGPRINTEAFF. The gene calls are TRBV11-2 and TRBJ1-1; tentative D call: TRBD1 (5 bases). The germline CDR1 and CDR2 sequences are SGHAT and FQNNGV. The CDR3 has 17 amino acids.

This rearrangement joins TRBV6-2 or TRBV6-3 to TRBJ1-1, with a possible D match to TRBD1 (6 bases). The CDR3 is 13 amino acids. Looked up from germline, CDR1 is MNHEY and CDR2 is SVGEGT. Trimming cost V 6 bases and J 7 bases, with 15 bases left between them. The CDR3 here is CASRYRVFGEAFF. Written as DNA, the CDR3 is TGTGCCAGCAGATACAGGGTTTTCGGTGAAGCTTTCTTT.

Concerning this clonotype itself: At one end, the junction sequence differs from germline, possibly due to a read error. This chain links TRBV28 with TRBJ1-2; D remains unclear. The CDR3 sequence is 12 residues long. Germline V lookup: CDR1 MDHEN, CDR2 SYDVKM. CDR3 sequence: CASSLEFCGYAF. Here the CDR3 DNA reads TGTGCCAGCAGTTTGGAGTTCTGTGGCTACGCCTTC.

This clonotype showed up just a few times. This rearrangement joins TRBV20-1 to TRBJ2-5; D gene unclear. This CDR3 is 11 amino acids long. V was shortened by 7 bases and J by 3 bases, with 9 bases between the two germline ends. From germline, CDR1 is DFQATT and CDR2 SNEGSKA (reference sequence). The CDR3 nucleotides read TGCAGTGATCTCCCAGAAGAGACCCAGTACTTC. Translating gives CSDLPEETQYF.

This chain uses TRBV20-1 with TRBJ2-1, with D perhaps assigned TRBD1 or TRBD2 (6 bases each). Germline CDR1 reads DFQATT; CDR2 reads SNEGSKA (reference sequence). V dropped 6 bases and J dropped 6 bases, with 18 bases sitting between them. This CDR3 has 14 amino acids. CDR3 sequence: CSAGGVLATNEQFF. The CDR3 DNA reads as TGCAGTGCCGGGGGCGTATTAGCGACCAATGAGCAGTTCTTC.

The chain uses TRBV11-2 and TRBJ2-3, with D unresolved. The CDR3 extends over 14 amino acids. Trimming shortened V by 5 bases and J by 1 base, and 10 bases separated the two germline ends. The V gene's germline CDR1 is SGHAT and CDR2 FQNNGV. The CDR3 DNA reads as TGTGCCAGCAGCCCTCTGCAGGGCACAGATACGCAGTATTTT. It codes for CASSPLQGTDTQYF.

The rearrangement links TRBV12-3 or TRBV12-4 to TRBJ2-7; D perhaps matches TRBD2 (6 bases). Trimming stripped 2 bases from V and 2 bases from J, with 19 bases between. CDR3 size: 17 residues. The CDR3 DNA reads as TGTGCCAGCAGTTTACGCGGGGATTCTCGTAACGCCTACGAGCAGTACTTC. As protein: CASSLRGDSRNAYEQYF.

V is TRBV5-4 and J is TRBJ2-1; possible D gene TRBD2, 6 bases. Germline CDR1 is SGHNT and CDR2 is YYREEE (reference sequence). This CDR3 contains 14 residues. Deletions cut 4 bases from V and 10 bases from J, with 18 bases between. CDR3 bases: TGTGCCAGCAGCACGGACTGGTGTGGGGGGGAGCAGTTCTTC. This encodes CASSTDWCGGEQFF.

This clonotype was seen ten or more times. V and J are TRBV12-3 or TRBV12-4 and TRBJ2-7, with 10 bases matching TRBD2. CDR3 length equals 14 residues. V lost 4 bases, J lost 3 bases, and 3 bases stayed unmatched. The CDR3 region has the DNA TGTGCCAGCAGTTCTAGCGGGAGCAGCTACGAGCAGTACTTC. Its protein is CASSSSGSSYEQYF.

This clonotype was picked up one time. One junction end does not reproduce the germline sequence, and a read error may be involved. This chain links TRBV5-1 with TRBJ2-6; D is possibly TRBD1 (7 bases). Germline loops: CDR1 SGHRS, CDR2 YFSETQ. The CDR3 runs to 18 residues. In nucleotides, the CDR3 is TGCGCCGGCAGCTTGGGGGGCGGGACAGCCTCTGGGGCCAACGTCCTGACTTTC. This codes for CAGSLGGGTASGANVLTF.

This clonotype has a count of ten or more. The chain joins TRBV4-1 to TRBJ1-1; D not certain. From germline, CDR1 is MGHRA and CDR2 YSYEKL. The CDR3 length is 17 residues. V lost 0 bases and J 3 bases, leaving 17 bases between the germline ends. The chain's CDR3 is CASSQDPSRAGYTEAFF. In DNA, the CDR3 is TGCGCCAGCAGCCAAGATCCTTCACGGGCGGGTTACACTGAAGCTTTCTTT.

For this clonotype: One end of the junction varies from germline; a read error may be responsible. The chain couples TRBV4-1 to TRBJ1-1; 7 positions match TRBD1. This CDR3 contains 18 residues. Germline CDR1 reads MGHRA; CDR2 reads YSYEKL. The CDR3: CASSGSLTGNMKNTEALF. The CDR3 region has the DNA TGCGCCAGCAGCGGGTCTCTGACAGGGAACATGAAGAACACTGAAGCTCTCTTT.

The rearrangement links TRBV12-3 or TRBV12-4 to TRBJ1-5; unclear D gene. CDR3 length equals 13 residues. V was clipped by 2 bases and J by 7 bases, with 9 bases between them. CDR3 bases: TGTGCCAGCAGTTTATCATGGAGCCAGCCCCAGCATTTT. This encodes CASSLSWSQPQHF.

V is TRBV13 and J is TRBJ1-1; a possible D gene is TRBD1 (5 bases). The ends were cut back, 5 bases at V and 5 bases at J, with 12 bases in the middle. The CDR3 contains 13 residues. Germline V gene sequence: CDR1 PRHDT, CDR2 FYEKMQ (reference sequence). CDR3 nucleotides: TGTGCCAGCAGCCCAGGGAAGAAAACTGAAGCTTTCTTT. Translating gives CASSPGKKTEAFF.

In its sample, this clonotype was seen many times. The V call is TRBV20-1, the J call TRBJ2-3; a possible D gene is TRBD2 (7 bases). The CDR3 spans 15 residues. V was pared by 0 bases and J by 9 bases, with 19 bases between. Germline V gives CDR1 DFQATT, CDR2 SNEGSKA (reference sequence). Here the CDR3 reads CSARDSRGAVGTQYF. The CDR3 DNA reads as TGCAGTGCTAGAGATTCCCGGGGGGCCGTCGGGACGCAGTATTTT.

The gene calls are TRBV6-1 and TRBJ1-2; 7 bases line up with TRBD1. This CDR3 is 15 amino acids long. Per germline, CDR1 MNHNS and CDR2 SASEGT. V gave up 2 bases and J gave up 4 bases; unmatched junction bases: 7. CDR3 protein: CASSETGTAIYGYTF. For the CDR3, the DNA is TGTGCCAGCAGTGAAACTGGGACAGCCATCTATGGCTACACCTTC.

Comments on this clonotype: An end of the junction differs from the germline gene, which may be a read error. This chain links TRBV20-1 with TRBJ1-5; D is unresolved. The CDR3 is 13 residues long. The germline CDR1 and CDR2 sequences are DFQATT and SNEGSKA (reference sequence). The CDR3 region has the DNA TGCAGTGCGGTGGGAGATGAGAATCTGCCCCAGCATTTT. It translates to CSAVGDENLPQHF.

Of note for this clonotype: At one of its ends the junction is not consistent with the germline gene, which may arise from a read error. This chain connects TRBV20-1 to TRBJ1-2; D unresolved. The CDR3 extends over 14 amino acids. Germline lookup yields CDR1 DFQATT and CDR2 SNEGSKA (reference sequence). Here the CDR3 reads CSASSEEFSYGYSF. The CDR3 DNA reads TGCAGTGCTAGTTCCGAGGAATTCTCCTACGGCTACTCCTTC.

This clonotype was seen a handful of times. This sequence may be a read error, since a much larger clone differs from it by one base. V usage is TRBV11-2 and J usage is TRBJ2-1, with TRBD2 identical over 7 bases. The CDR3 is 15 residues long. Looked up from germline, CDR1 is SGHAT and CDR2 is FQNNGV. CDR3 sequence reads: CTSSLGVSSGNEQFF. CDR3 nucleotides: TGTACCAGCAGCTTAGGCGTCTCTAGCGGCAATGAGCAGTTCTTC.

The chain has TRBV21-1 and TRBJ2-7. TRBV21-1 is a pseudogene. This CDR3 spans 14 amino acids. The CDR3 DNA sequence: TGTGCCAGCATTTCAGTTCACCAGCCCTACGAGCAGTACGTC. Protein: CASISVHQPYEQYV.

A note on this clonotype: An end of the junction differs from the germline gene, which may be a read error. V and J are TRBV2 and TRBJ2-2; D is ambiguous. This CDR3 spans 15 amino acids. Germline loops: CDR1 SNHLY, CDR2 FYNNEI. The CDR3 DNA reads as TGTGCCAGCAGTATCGTAGAACCGAACGCCGGGGAGCTGTTTTTT. As protein: CASSIVEPNAGELFF. The variable domain in full, with the rest retrieved from reference TRBV2 and TRBJ2-2, is EPEVTQTPSHQVTQMGQEVILRCVPISNHLYFYWYRQILGQKVEFLVSFYNNEISEKSEIFDDQFSVERPDGSNFTLKIRSTKLEDSAMYFCASSIVEPNAGELFFGEGSRLTVL.

This clonotype was detected once. V is TRBV21-1 and J is TRBJ2-1; the tabulated D call, TRBD2, remains unverified against the DNA. TRBV21-1 is classified as a pseudogene. The CDR3 loop spans 15 amino acids. This chain's CDR3 is CASGKPGLAGRGKFF. The CDR3 DNA is TGTGCCAGCGGCAAACCGGGGCTAGCGGGACGGGGGAAGTTCTTC.

The chain combines TRBV12-3 or TRBV12-4 with TRBJ2-1; D perhaps matches TRBD2 (5 bases). This CDR3 has 15 amino acids. V lost 3 bases and J 6 bases, leaving 15 bases between the germline ends. This CDR3 is CASSFLKGGPNEQFF. CDR3 DNA sequence: TGTGCCAGCAGTTTCTTGAAGGGCGGGCCCAATGAGCAGTTCTTC.

As regards this clonotype: A much larger clone differs from this one at a single base, so this may be a read error. The genes are TRBV20-1 and TRBJ2-3, with D possibly TRBD1 on 5 matching bases. Germline V gene data show CDR1 as DFQATT and CDR2 as SNEGSKA (reference sequence). The CDR3 is made up of 15 amino acids. The V and J ends lost 0 bases and 11 bases respectively, with 21 bases between them. CDR3 in DNA: TGCAGTGCTAGAGATCAGGGTCCAGGGAACAAGGTGCAGTATTTT. Translated: CSARDQGPGNKVQYF.

In regard to this clonotype: The junction and the germline gene differ at one end; a read error may be behind it. The rearrangement links TRBV11-3 to TRBJ2-5, with D possibly called TRBD1 or TRBD2 (5 bases each). This CDR3 has 16 amino acids. Germline V lookup: CDR1 SGHNT, CDR2 YENEEA. The CDR3 sequence is CASSHRGVIHQETQYF. The CDR3 coding sequence is TGTGCCAGCAGCCACAGAGGGGTGATCCACCAAGAGACCCAGTATTTC. Variable domain in full (rest from reference TRBV11-3 and TRBJ2-5): EAGVVQSPRYKIIEKKQPVAFWCNPISGHNTLYWYLQNLGQGPELLIRYENEEAVDDSQLPKDRFSAERLKGVDSTLKIQPAELGDSAVYLCASSHRGVIHQETQYFGPGTRLLVL.

This chain joins TRBV24-1 and TRBJ2-1; tentatively, D is TRBD1 (6 bases). CDR1 and CDR2 from the germline V gene are KGHDR and SFDVKD. The CDR3 covers 18 residues. Trimming removed 6 bases at V and 0 bases at J, with 20 bases between. CDR3 nucleotides: TGTGCCACCAGTACATCACAGGCTCAGGACAGCTCCTACAATGAGCAGTTCTTC. Encoded protein: CATSTSQAQDSSYNEQFF.